This is a list of T cell receptor beta chains from one sample in a study of T-cell memory formation after mild COVID-19. TCRdb re-derived calls from the 5' RACE reads in MiXCR, one entry per CDR3 protein. This table has hundreds of thousands of distinct CDR3 sequences, 15% to 20% appearing once. Sequencing used PBMCs or a T cell subset sorted from them (not recorded which). These TCRs come from a man in his late teens or twenties who had mild COVID-19 (a few samples of this study predate the infection). Cell type and time point are not known. CDR3s include the opening cysteine and the closing phenylalanine or tryptophan. A D gene is named only where the DNA matches it firmly. Size is stated for part of the rows, as once, few or many counts, or as a class when the clone is expanded.

v_call	d_call	clone_size	j_call	cdr3_aa	cdr3_nt
TRBV6-2/TRBV6-3	NA	few	TRBJ2-6	CASRRQEIGNVLTF	TGTGCCAGCAGGCGACAGGAAATAGGGAACGTCCTGACTTTC
TRBV15	NA	NA	TRBJ2-7	CATGDPGKTYEQYF	TGTGCCACTGGAGATCCGGGAAAGACCTACGAGCAGTACTTC
TRBV7-2	TRBD1	NA	TRBJ2-7	CASSLGSLPDRGYEQYF	TGTGCCAGCAGCTTAGGGAGTCTCCCGGACAGGGGCTACGAGCAGTACTTC
TRBV20-1	TRBD1	few	TRBJ1-1	CSARSRTGENEAFF	TGCAGTGCTAGATCTCGGACAGGGGAGAATGAAGCTTTCTTT
TRBV7-8	NA	NA	TRBJ1-5	CASSVDYGQPQHF	TGTGCCAGCAGCGTCGACTACGGGCAGCCCCAGCATTTT
TRBV28	TRBD1	few	TRBJ1-2	CATESAGGGGNSTYGYTF	TGTGCCACCGAGAGTGCGGGAGGGGGCGGAAACTCAACCTATGGCTACACCTTC
TRBV3-1	NA	NA	TRBJ1-2	CASSQAATNRGGYTF	TGTGCCAGCAGCCAAGCCGCGACTAATCGGGGTGGCTACACCTTC
TRBV7-8	TRBD1	NA	TRBJ1-5	CASSSGGSNQPQHF	TGTGCCAGCAGCTCAGGGGGATCCAATCAGCCCCAGCATTTT
TRBV10-3	NA	NA	TRBJ2-1	CAIRTLTSSYNEQFF	TGTGCCATCAGAACGCTGACTAGCTCCTACAATGAGCAGTTCTTC
TRBV5-1	NA	NA	TRBJ1-4	CASSDQNLNEKLFF	TGCGCCAGCAGCGACCAGAACCTTAATGAAAAACTGTTTTTT
TRBV5-6	TRBD1	few	TRBJ2-1	CANHRGNEQFF	TGTGCCAACCACAGGGGGAATGAGCAGTTCTTC
TRBV7-2	TRBD2	NA	TRBJ2-5	CASTTFGGAETQYF	TGTGCCAGCACCACTTTCGGGGGGGCAGAGACCCAGTACTTC
TRBV20-1	NA	NA	TRBJ1-6	CSAPTSGPLHF	TGCAGTGCCCCGACGTCAGGGCCCCTCCACTTT
TRBV12-5	NA	few	TRBJ2-5	CASGWDGGETQYF	TGTGCTAGTGGTTGGGACGGTGGTGAGACCCAGTACTTC
TRBV5-1	NA	NA	TRBJ2-3	CASSYDGGKDTQYF	TGCGCCAGCAGCTACGACGGAGGTAAAGATACGCAGTATTTT
TRBV20-1	TRBD1	NA	TRBJ1-4	CSASPGQGNFGANNEKLFF	TGCAGTGCTAGCCCGGGACAGGGGAACTTTGGGGCAAATAATGAAAAACTGTTTTTT
TRBV5-1	NA	many	TRBJ1-2	CASSQREANYGYTF	TGCGCCAGCAGCCAGCGAGAAGCTAACTATGGCTACACCTTC
TRBV5-1	NA	many	TRBJ2-3	CASSLAASTDTQYF	TGTGCCAGCAGCTTAGCAGCCAGCACAGATACGCAGTATTTT
TRBV6-1	NA	NA	TRBJ1-1	CASRLTESQYTEAFF	TGTGCCAGCAGATTAACGGAGTCGCAGTACACTGAAGCTTTCTTT
TRBV7-2	NA	NA	TRBJ2-3	CASSLGGGGRGDTQYF	TGTGCCAGCAGCTTAGGAGGAGGCGGGCGGGGAGATACGCAGTATTTT
TRBV7-2	NA	NA	TRBJ1-2	CASSLDTSGYGYTF	TGTGCCAGCAGCCTAGACACCTCCGGGTATGGCTACACCTTC
TRBV10-3	TRBD1	few	TRBJ1-3	CAISGQGARNTIYF	TGTGCCATCAGCGGACAGGGGGCTAGAAACACCATATATTTT
TRBV4-1	NA	many	TRBJ2-3	CASRTPGGPKGTDTQYF	TGCGCCAGCAGAACACCCGGGGGGCCCAAGGGCACAGATACGCAGTATTTT
TRBV6-5	TRBD2	NA	TRBJ2-1	CASSQLSGGERRGEQFF	TGTGCCAGCAGTCAGCTGAGCGGGGGAGAAAGGCGCGGTGAGCAGTTCTTC
TRBV5-1	NA	NA	TRBJ1-2	CASRQKAGMGNYGYTF	TGCGCCAGCAGGCAGAAGGCGGGAATGGGTAACTATGGCTACACCTTC
TRBV7-9	NA	few	TRBJ2-3	CASSRLVGVGTDTQYF	TGTGCCAGCAGCAGACTAGTGGGGGTGGGCACAGATACGCAGTATTTT
TRBV2	TRBD2	NA	TRBJ2-3	CASMGLAKPDTQYF	TGTGCCAGCATGGGACTAGCGAAACCAGATACGCAGTATTTT
TRBV5-5	NA	NA	TRBJ2-3	CASSLAVPTDTQYF	TGTGCCAGCAGCTTGGCGGTGCCCACAGATACGCAGTATTTT
TRBV12-3/TRBV12-4	NA	NA	TRBJ1-1	CASSLQGVGISEAFF	TGTGCCAGCAGTCTACAAGGTGTCGGGATCTCTGAAGCTTTCTTT
TRBV6-2/TRBV6-3	TRBD2	few	TRBJ2-5	CASSVSGGTTIPETQYF	TGTGCCAGCAGTGTGAGCGGGGGGACCACTATCCCAGAGACCCAGTACTTC
TRBV28	TRBD1	NA	TRBJ1-2	CASSSLDRESYGYTF	TGTGCCAGCAGTTCCTTAGACAGGGAATCGTATGGCTACACCTTC
TRBV7-2	NA	few	TRBJ2-3	CASSSRVLGTDTQYF	TGTGCCAGCAGCTCCAGGGTACTGGGCACAGATACGCAGTATTTT
TRBV6-6	NA	NA	TRBJ1-2	CASSYSGDYGYTF	TGTGCCAGCAGTTACTCGGGGGACTATGGCTACACCTTC
TRBV19	TRBD1	once	TRBJ1-2	CASTVQGAKGYGYTF	TGTGCCAGTACGGTACAGGGGGCGAAAGGGTACGGCTACACCTTC
TRBV28	NA	few	TRBJ2-4	CASSLPWGNIQYF	TGTGCCAGCAGTCTCCCTTGGGGGAACATTCAGTACTTC
TRBV5-6	NA	NA	TRBJ1-1	CASALNTEAFF	TGTGCCAGCGCCCTTAACACTGAAGCTTTCTTT
TRBV10-1	NA	NA	TRBJ2-1	CASSRDFESHNEQFF	TGCGCCAGCAGTAGGGACTTCGAATCCCACAATGAGCAGTTCTTC
TRBV5-1	NA	few	TRBJ1-1	CASSLEGFTEAFF	TGCGCCAGCAGCTTGGAGGGGTTCACTGAAGCTTTCTTT
TRBV28	NA	few	TRBJ2-3	CASSPPAVLLGRRPQYF	TGTGCCAGCAGTCCTCCGGCCGTGCTCTTAGGGAGGAGACCCCAGTATTTT
TRBV7-9	TRBD2	few	TRBJ2-3	CASSFPSGGSGGTDTQYF	TGTGCCAGCAGCTTTCCTTCGGGGGGTAGCGGGGGCACAGATACGCAGTATTTT
TRBV20-1	TRBD2	few	TRBJ2-3	CSASSGGPTDTQYF	TGCAGTGCTTCTAGCGGGGGGCCAACAGATACGCAGTATTTT
TRBV11-2	NA	NA	TRBJ2-3	CASSPGDLFSTDTQYF	TGTGCCAGCAGCCCCGGGGACCTTTTTAGCACAGATACGCAGTATTTT
TRBV5-1	NA	NA	TRBJ1-4	CASSLWTANEKLFF	TGCGCCAGCAGCCTGTGGACAGCTAATGAAAAACTGTTTTTT
TRBV7-6	NA	few	TRBJ1-3	CASSLWPGSGNTIYF	TGTGCCAGCAGCTTGTGGCCCGGATCTGGAAACACCATATATTTT
TRBV7-9	NA	NA	TRBJ1-1	CASSARGPEAFF	TGTGCCAGCAGCGCCAGGGGTCCTGAAGCTTTCTTT
TRBV3-1	NA	NA	TRBJ2-5	CASRRQGLQQETQYF	TGTGCCAGCAGGAGGCAGGGCCTCCAACAAGAGACCCAGTACTTC
TRBV20-1	NA	NA	TRBJ1-3	CSASFGGPKGNTIYF	TGCAGTGCTAGCTTCGGGGGGCCTAAAGGAAACACCATATATTTT
TRBV6-2/TRBV6-3	TRBD2	NA	TRBJ2-5	CASSSNGGKETQYF	TGTGCCAGCAGTTCGAACGGGGGGAAAGAGACCCAGTACTTC
TRBV24-1	TRBD2	NA	TRBJ2-3	CATSSGDGTDTQYF	TGTGCCACCAGCAGCGGGGACGGCACAGATACGCAGTATTTT
TRBV5-1	NA	NA	TRBJ2-3	CASKGRFGTDTQYF	TGCGCCAGCAAGGGACGATTCGGCACAGATACGCAGTATTTT
TRBV6-6	TRBD1	NA	TRBJ2-7	CASKVGTVLYEQYF	TGTGCCAGCAAGGTGGGGACAGTTCTCTACGAGCAGTACTTC
TRBV7-9	NA	NA	TRBJ2-1	CASMSLDSRVGEQFF	TGTGCCAGCATGTCCTTGGACAGTCGGGTTGGGGAGCAGTTCTTC
TRBV6-5	NA	NA	TRBJ1-2	CASRSIQGYGRYGYTF	TGTGCCAGCAGATCGATACAGGGATATGGTCGCTATGGCTACACCTTC